The 28 T cell receptor beta chains in this list originate from one sample, sequenced in a study of blood T cell repertoires in COVID-19. Assay: immunoSEQ multiplex PCR; the TCRdb copy retains only in-frame clones and omits some. The sample carries about 150,000 clones, more than 85% recorded once. Sequencing used peripheral blood. These receptors were taken from a woman in her 70s with acute or convalescent COVID-19.

The chain links TRBV12-3 or TRBV12-4 to TRBJ1-4; D is ambiguous. The CDR3 totals 13 residues. Trimming left V 5 bases short and J 10 bases short, with 14 bases between. The CDR3 loop is CASSNNPVRKLFF. The CDR3 coding sequence is TGTGCCAGCAGTAATAATCCGGTGAGAAAACTGTTTTTT.

The genes are TRBV7-2 and TRBJ1-1; TRBD1 might be the D (5 bases). Trimming stripped 4 bases from V and 4 bases from J, with 10 bases between. CDR3 length: 13 amino acids. Germline lookup yields CDR1 SGHTA and CDR2 FQGNSA. In DNA form, the CDR3 reads TGTGCCAGCAGCTGGGGGGTGGTCACTGAAGCTTTCTTT. This encodes CASSWGVVTEAFF.

The sample holds one count of this clone. The chain uses TRBV12-3 or TRBV12-4 and TRBJ1-5, with no clear D. V dropped 4 bases and J dropped 6 bases, with 10 bases sitting between them. CDR3 length equals 13 residues. The CDR3 region has the DNA TGTGCCAGCAGTTCCCTGGGGAGTCAGCCCCAGCATTTT. Its translation is CASSSLGSQPQHF.

V and J are TRBV29-1 and TRBJ2-5; 8 bases agree with TRBD1. Trimming removed 5 bases from V and 2 bases from J; junction bases left unmatched: 4. The CDR3 spans 13 residues. Germline V gene data show CDR1 as SQVTM and CDR2 as ANQGSEA. DNA for the CDR3: TGCAGCGTTAACAGGGGGTGGCAAGAGACCCAGTACTTC. It specifies CSVNRGWQETQYF. Full variable domain (missing parts from reference TRBV29-1 and TRBJ2-5): SAVISQKPSRDICQRGTSLTIQCQVDSQVTMMFWYRQQPGQSLTLIATANQGSEATYESGFVIDKFPISRPNLTFSTLTVSNMSPEDSSIYLCSVNRGWQETQYFGPGTRLLVL.

DNA for the CDR3: TGCGCCAGCAGTGGTCGACAGGGGGCAAGAGACTATGGCTACACCTTC. It specifies CASSGRQGARDYGYTF. The chain combines TRBV10-2 with TRBJ1-2; 10 bases match TRBD1. V lost 4 bases and J lost 3; bases outside the gene matches: 8. CDR3 size: 16 residues. Germline CDR1 and CDR2: WSHSY and SAAADI.

The V call is TRBV3-1 (or the pseudogene TRBV3-2), the J call TRBJ1-1; 7 nucleotides agree with TRBD1. There are 16 residues in the CDR3. Germline CDR1 and CDR2: LGHDT and YNNKEL (reference sequence). The V and J ends lost 4 bases and 0 bases, in that order; junction bases with no gene match: 8. The DNA for the CDR3 is TGTGCCAGCAGCCCCCTCGCGGGACAGCTGAACACTGAAGCTTTCTTT. Translated: CASSPLAGQLNTEAFF.

The CDR3 sequence: CASGQGGPRETQYF. The CDR3, as DNA: TGTGCCAGTGGACAGGGGGGACCAAGAGAGACCCAGTACTTC. This rearrangement joins TRBV28 to TRBJ2-5; 10 nucleotides align to TRBD1. CDR3 length equals 14 residues. CDR1 MDHEN and CDR2 SYDVKM come from the germline V gene. J gave up 4 bases and V 9 bases, and 8 bases lay outside the gene matches.

The chain is built from TRBV5-1 and TRBJ1-1, with TRBD1 matching over 9 bases. The germline gives CDR1 SGHRS, CDR2 YFSETQ. Losses at the gene ends were 0 bases for V and 5 bases for J; bases not matched to a gene: 2. The CDR3 length is 14 residues. The CDR3 spells CASSLVTGGTEAFF. The CDR3 coding sequence is TGCGCCAGCAGCTTGGTGACAGGGGGAACTGAAGCTTTCTTT.

The chain carries TRBV6-5 and TRBJ2-1, with D possibly being TRBD1 (5 bases). CDR1 and CDR2 from the germline V gene are MNHEY and SVGAGI. The CDR3 is 14 residues long. V was cut by 10 bases and J by 0 bases, with 13 bases left in between. CDR3 nucleotide sequence: TGTGCCACCGCGAGGACAAGCTCCTACAATGAGCAGTTCTTC. It yields the protein CATARTSSYNEQFF.

V usage is TRBV21-1 and J usage is TRBJ1-4; TRBD1, the table's D call, was not compared with the DNA. TRBV21-1 counts as a pseudogene. This CDR3 contains 18 residues. The CDR3 DNA reads TGTGCCAGCAGCTATTCTCCCGGAGGGGGCGTCTTAAATGAAAAACTGTTTTTT. This codes for CASSYSPGGGVLNEKLFF.

Here the CDR3 DNA reads TGTGCCAGCAGCTCCCGCGGAGGGAGCTCCTACAATGAGCAGTTCTTC. This translates into CASSSRGGSSYNEQFF. The V gene is TRBV9, the J gene TRBJ2-1; D is possibly TRBD2 (6 bases). Between the trimmed V and J ends, which lost 4 bases and 0 bases, there was a span of 14 bases. Germline V gene sequence: CDR1 SGDLS, CDR2 YYNGEE. The CDR3 is 16 amino acids.

The rearrangement links TRBV10-1 to TRBJ2-5; D uncertain. Germline CDR1 and CDR2: WNHNN and SYGVQD (reference sequence). This CDR3 comprises 12 residues. The V and J ends lost 6 bases and 0 bases respectively, with 5 bases between them. DNA of the CDR3: TGCGCCAGCAGGGCCTACCAAGAGACCCAGTACTTC. As protein: CASRAYQETQYF.

The chain combines TRBV19 with TRBJ1-4; a weak D match, TRBD1 (5 bases). The CDR3 loop spans 16 amino acids. Trimming pared 7 bases from V and 5 bases from J, leaving 20 bases between. Germline CDR1 and CDR2: LNHDA and SQIVND (reference sequence). CDR3 in amino acids: CASKLKGGRTNEKLFF. CDR3 bases: TGTGCCAGTAAACTAAAAGGTGGCAGGACAAATGAAAAACTGTTTTTT.

This chain connects TRBV19 to TRBJ1-5; TRBD1 agrees at 8 bases. The CDR3 has 16 residues. V was pared by 3 bases and J by 3 bases, with 7 bases of the junction left unmatched. Germline CDR1 LNHDA, CDR2 SQIVND (reference sequence). CDR3 sequence (DNA): TGTGCCAGTAGTATGATCGGGACAGGAATCAATCAGCCCCAGCATTTT. Its translation is CASSMIGTGINQPQHF. The whole variable domain, filled in from reference TRBV19 and TRBJ1-5, reads DGGITQSPKYLFRKEGQNVTLSCEQNLNHDAMYWYRQDPGQGLRLIYYSQIVNDFQKGDIAEGYSVSREKKESFPLTVTSAQKNPTAFYLCASSMIGTGINQPQHFGDGTRLSIL.

The chain couples TRBV9 to TRBJ2-1, with 8 bases matching TRBD2. This CDR3 is 15 amino acids long. J gave up 4 bases and V 0 bases, and 3 bases lay outside the gene matches. Germline V gene sequence: CDR1 SGDLS, CDR2 YYNGEE. CDR3 sequence (DNA): TGTGCCAGCAGCGTAGACGGGGGGGCGTACAATGAGCAGTTCTTC. Translating it yields CASSVDGGAYNEQFF.

The V and J genes are TRBV29-1 and TRBJ1-2, with D perhaps TRBD1 (5 bases). CDR3 length equals 15 residues. Trimming took off 3 bases at V and 1 base at J, with 15 bases between the two ends. Germline values: CDR1 SQVTM, CDR2 ANQGSEA. The DNA for the CDR3 is TGCAGCGTTGAGAGGCGGACATACCTTAACTATGGCTACACCTTC. This gives the protein CSVERRTYLNYGYTF.

The count of this clone is one. The chain has TRBV19 and TRBJ1-2; tentative D call: TRBD1 (5 bases). V lost 7 bases and J 4 bases, leaving 10 bases between the germline ends. Germline loops: CDR1 LNHDA, CDR2 SQIVND (reference sequence). CDR3 size: 12 residues. The CDR3 DNA follows: TGTGCCAGTAAGCCCGGGGGCTATGGCTACACCTTC. This encodes CASKPGGYGYTF.

This clone was detected once. This rearrangement joins TRBV18 to TRBJ1-4; D is possibly TRBD1 (5 bases). The CDR3 loop spans 13 amino acids. V was pared by 2 bases and J by 8 bases, with 9 bases between. CDR1 is KGHSH and CDR2 is LQKENI in the germline V gene. In DNA, the CDR3 is TGTGCCAGCTCACCAGGGGCAGGCGAAAAACTGTTTTTT. Protein sequence: CASSPGAGEKLFF.

The chain employs TRBV27 and TRBJ2-7; 9 positions match TRBD1. Germline V gene sequence: CDR1 MNHEY, CDR2 SMNVEV (reference sequence). The CDR3 totals 15 residues. After removal of 5 bases from V and 2 bases from J, the junction contained 7 bases not matched to a gene. CDR3 DNA sequence: TGTGCCAGCAGTCCCTGGGGACAGGGAACCTACGAGCAGTACTTC. It yields the protein CASSPWGQGTYEQYF.

This clone came up once. V and J are TRBV7-6 and TRBJ2-1; D perhaps matches TRBD2 (6 bases). Germline V gene data show CDR1 as SGHVS and CDR2 as FNYEAQ. This CDR3 has 15 amino acids. V dropped 2 bases and J dropped 4 bases, with 12 bases sitting between them. CDR3 sequence (DNA): TGTGCCAGCAGCTTACGACTAGAACGGTACAATGAGCAGTTCTTC. It yields the protein CASSLRLERYNEQFF. The full variable domain, its missing parts supplied by reference TRBV7-6 and TRBJ2-1, is GAGVSQSPRYKVTKRGQDVALRCDPISGHVSLYWYRQALGQGPEFLTYFNYEAQQDKSGLPNDRFSAERPEGSISTLTIQRTEQRDSAMYRCASSLRLERYNEQFFGPGTRLTVL.

This chain links TRBV30 with TRBJ1-2, with D perhaps matching TRBD1 (5 bases). The CDR3 is 17 residues long. CDR1 GTSNPN and CDR2 SVGIG come from the germline V gene (reference sequence). Between the trimmed V and J ends, which lost 0 bases and 6 bases, there was a span of 23 bases. CDR3 region: CAWSVLRGAVLRDGYTF. The CDR3 nucleotides are TGTGCCTGGAGTGTACTAAGGGGCGCGGTGTTAAGGGATGGCTACACCTTC.

The rearrangement joins TRBV12-5 to TRBJ2-1; D is possibly TRBD2 (7 bases). V dropped 5 bases and J dropped 2 bases, with 16 bases sitting between them. The CDR3 has 16 residues. CDR1 and CDR2 (germline): LGHNT, FRNRAP. This CDR3 reads CASGPTRGLTYNEQFF. The CDR3 DNA follows: TGTGCTAGTGGTCCAACCAGGGGACTAACCTACAATGAGCAGTTCTTC.

This sequence joins TRBV6-4 and TRBJ2-1; TRBD1 matches at 10 bases. V was clipped by 1 base and J by 10 bases; unmatched bases: 4. Germline CDR1 reads MRHNA; CDR2 reads SNTAGT. CDR3 size: 14 residues. The CDR3 sequence is CASSDWDRGREQFF. The CDR3 coding sequence is TGTGCCAGCAGTGACTGGGACAGGGGTCGGGAGCAGTTCTTC.

The chain recombines TRBV2 with TRBJ1-2, with D unresolved. Germline lookup yields CDR1 SNHLY and CDR2 FYNNEI. This CDR3 comprises 14 residues. V lost 5 bases, J lost 4 bases, and 14 bases lay in between. The CDR3 DNA sequence: TGTGCCAGCAGTCTTTCCGCTGGAGGCTATGGCTACACCTTC. Its translation: CASSLSAGGYGYTF.

There are a few counts of this clone. The chain is built from TRBV6-4 and TRBJ1-5, with D perhaps matching TRBD1 (6 bases). The CDR3 covers 16 residues. Trimming removed 7 bases from V and 1 base from J, with 17 bases in between. Germline V lookup: CDR1 MRHNA, CDR2 SNTAGT. The CDR3 region has the DNA TGTGCCAGCAACCTCGCGGGGGCGTCGAGCAATCAGCCCCAGCATTTT. This sequence encodes CASNLAGASSNQPQHF.

This chain uses TRBV25-1 with TRBJ1-1; D perhaps matches TRBD1 (6 bases). Trimming pared 4 bases from V and 4 bases from J, leaving 10 bases between. Germline V gene sequence: CDR1 MGHDK, CDR2 SYGVNS. This CDR3 contains 13 residues. The CDR3 bases are TGTGCCAGCAGTGGGCAGGGGAGCACTGAAGCTTTCTTT. This gives the protein CASSGQGSTEAFF.

This clone has a single count. The chain links TRBV2 to TRBJ2-5, with 14 bases fitting TRBD2. The V and J ends lost 6 bases and 5 bases, in that order; junction bases with no gene match: 8. CDR1 is SNHLY and CDR2 is FYNNEI in the germline V gene. The CDR3 is 16 amino acids. The DNA of the CDR3 is TGTGCCAGCAGCCCGACTAGCGGGGGGGCCTGGGAGACCCAGTACTTC. Its translation is CASSPTSGGAWETQYF.

CDR3 nucleotide sequence: TGTGCCAGCTCACCACAGGAGGGGGCACGTTATGGCTACACCTTC. It specifies CASSPQEGARYGYTF. This sequence joins TRBV18 and TRBJ1-2, with 7 bases that match TRBD1. V shed 1 base and J 5 bases; nucleotides not matched to a gene: 7. The CDR3 is made up of 15 amino acids. Per germline, CDR1 KGHSH and CDR2 LQKENI.